The sequence of this TCR beta chain was determined in a study of T-cell reconstitution after alpha-beta-depleted transplantation in children. Study results and caveats: After transplant, at about two months, alpha-beta T cells were reportedly derived from several hundred expanded graft clones.

Unique molecular identifiers were incorporated when the TCRbeta library was constructed. TCRdb analysed the PCR reads with MiXCR anew, one entry per CDR3 protein. This repertoire shows some 290,000 distinct CDR3 sequences, roughly 21% found once; its top ten account for 9.5% to 12%. Points on this clonotype: The antigen is not known.

With V trimmed by 2 bases and J by 5 bases, 7 bases remained unmatched. The CDR3 has 16 residues. Germline loops: CDR1 MGHRA, CDR2 YSYEKL. The TCR was taken from a male patient younger than 18 who had a stem cell transplant for acute lymphoblastic leukemia, so the T cells may come from the graft donor. The input for sequencing was PBMCs, mostly from graft donor cells, taken 180 days after TCRalphabeta/CD19-depleted stem cell transplant. This chain connects TRBV4-1 to TRBJ1-5; 9 bases agree with TRBD1. The CDR3 sequence is CASSQSRDRVDQPQHF. CDR3 coding DNA: TGCGCCAGCAGCCAAAGCCGGGACAGGGTGGATCAGCCCCAGCATTTT.